What follows are 9 T cell receptor beta chains derived from one specimen sequenced in a study of blood T cell repertoires in COVID-19. Assay used: immunoSEQ multiplex PCR; TCRdb lists only in-frame clones, some missing. This table holds 210,000 or so clones, approximately 79% found once. Sequenced: peripheral blood. These receptors all come from a human donor in a cohort sampled during active COVID-19.

This chain joins TRBV18 and TRBJ2-1; 16 nucleotides line up with TRBD2. The J segment lost 8 bases and the V segment lost 2 bases, leaving 9 bases of the junction unmatched. The germline V gene has CDR1 KGHSH and CDR2 LQKENI. The CDR3 covers 18 residues. The CDR3 spells CASSPERTGTSGRDEQFF. The CDR3 nucleotides read TGTGCCAGCTCACCAGAACGAACCGGGACTAGCGGGAGGGATGAGCAGTTCTTC.

In this sample, this clone turned up once. Within the sample, other DNA sequences also encode this same CDR3. The CDR3 region is CSASGRGRNQPQHF. DNA of the CDR3: TGCAGTGCTAGTGGGAGGGGGCGGAATCAGCCCCAGCATTTT. The rearrangement joins TRBV20-1 to TRBJ1-5; 7 bases map to TRBD1. The CDR3 covers 14 residues. With V trimmed by 3 bases and J by 4 bases, 6 bases remained unmatched. Germline lookup yields CDR1 DFQATT and CDR2 SNEGSKA (reference sequence).

The chain combines TRBV9 with TRBJ2-1; TRBD1 matches at 9 bases. Germline values: CDR1 SGDLS, CDR2 YYNGEE. The CDR3 is 16 residues long. V trimming: 4 bases; J trimming: 7 bases; junction bases outside the gene matches: 12. The CDR3 region is CASSSRTGEIYNEQFF. The CDR3 coding sequence is TGTGCCAGCAGCTCCCGGACAGGGGAAATATATAATGAGCAGTTCTTC. Supplemented by reference TRBV9 and TRBJ2-1, the full variable domain reads DSGVTQTPKHLITATGQRVTLRCSPRSGDLSVYWYQQSLDQGLQFLIQYYNGEERAKGNILERFSAQQFPDLHSELNLSSLELGDSALYFCASSSRTGEIYNEQFFGPGTRLTVL.

The chain is built from TRBV6-6 and TRBJ2-7, with TRBD1 identical over 10 bases. Per the germline V gene, CDR1 is MNHNY and CDR2 is SVGAGI (reference sequence). The CDR3 extends over 14 amino acids. V shed 4 bases and J 5 bases; nucleotides not matched to a gene: 5. The CDR3 sequence is CASSLGTGVDEQYF. The CDR3 DNA is TGTGCCAGCAGTTTGGGGACAGGGGTGGACGAGCAGTACTTC.

This clone was counted between two and nine times. The chain uses TRBV30 and TRBJ1-2; D is perhaps TRBD1 (5 bases). Trimming removed 5 bases at V and 5 bases at J, with 9 bases between. There are 11 residues in the CDR3. CDR1 is GTSNPN and CDR2 is SVGIG in the germline V gene (reference sequence). As DNA, the CDR3 is TGTGCCTGGGAGCAGGGATATGGCTACACCTTC. It codes for CAWEQGYGYTF.

This clone has only one observation. This chain links TRBV3-1 (or the pseudogene TRBV3-2) with TRBJ2-7, with TRBD1 as a possible D gene (6 bases). Trimming cost V 5 bases and J 6 bases, with 11 bases left between them. The V gene's germline CDR1 is LGHDT and CDR2 YNNKEL (reference sequence). The CDR3 length is 12 residues. In DNA, the CDR3 is TGTGCCAGCAGCGGACAGAATTCCGAGCAGTACTTC. Translated: CASSGQNSEQYF.

V is TRBV6-7 and J is TRBJ1-2; D perhaps matches TRBD1 (6 bases). TRBV6-7 is known as an ORF, though its function is uncertain. The length of the CDR3 is 16 residues. The V end was cut by 2 bases, the J end by 7 bases, with 20 bases between. The CDR3, as DNA: TGTGCCAGCAGTTACGAAAAGGGCCAGGGGTATTGTGGCTACACCTTC. It encodes CASSYEKGQGYCGYTF.

The genes are TRBV27 and TRBJ2-1; 9 bases match TRBD1. The trim removed 5 bases at V and 4 bases at J, leaving 6 bases unmatched. There are 15 residues in the CDR3. Germline V gives CDR1 MNHEY, CDR2 SMNVEV (reference sequence). As DNA, the CDR3 is TGTGCCAGCAGTACCGGGACAGGGTGGTACAATGAGCAGTTCTTC. It encodes CASSTGTGWYNEQFF.

The rearrangement joins TRBV6-2 or TRBV6-3 to TRBJ2-7; 7 positions match TRBD2. V lost 2 bases and J lost 7; bases outside the gene matches: 11. The CDR3 has 15 residues. Germline V gene data show CDR1 as MNHEY and CDR2 as SVGEGT. The CDR3 loop reads CASSYDSSGRGEQYF. DNA of the CDR3: TGTGCCAGCAGTTACGACTCGAGCGGGCGGGGGGAGCAGTACTTC.